This TCR beta chain emerged from a study of Graves' ophthalmopathy and Graves' hyperthyroidism. Looked up from germline, CDR1 is LNHDA and CDR2 is SQIVND (reference sequence). J gave up 3 bases and V 6 bases, and 10 bases lay outside the gene matches. The CDR3 loop spans 16 amino acids. This clonotype was recorded at least ten times. Transcripts of RNA were the source for amplifying TCR beta CDR3 regions. Second-round multiplex PCR came after first-round RT-PCR with HTBI primers. TCRdb reprocessed the multiplex PCR reads with MiXCR, giving one entry per CDR3 protein. The sample contains around 1,200,000 distinct CDR3 sequences, less than 45% of which appear only once. The study recruited hyperthyroidism patients aged 18 to 65 who were newly diagnosed, under 2 months' duration. Excluded: other autoimmune disease, uncontrolled infection, pregnancy or lactation. Reliance was placed on clinical symptoms, serum thyroxine, TRAb, thyroid ultrasound and orbital computed tomography for diagnosis.

This receptor was obtained from an adult man with Graves' hyperthyroidism. The chain combines TRBV19 with TRBJ1-1; TRBD1 matches 10 bases. The specimen was peripheral blood or thyroid tissue (not recorded which). The CDR3 coding sequence is TGTGCCAGTAGCAAAGACAGGGGGCGCGAAGACACTGAAGCTTTCTTT. It specifies CASSKDRGREDTEAFF.